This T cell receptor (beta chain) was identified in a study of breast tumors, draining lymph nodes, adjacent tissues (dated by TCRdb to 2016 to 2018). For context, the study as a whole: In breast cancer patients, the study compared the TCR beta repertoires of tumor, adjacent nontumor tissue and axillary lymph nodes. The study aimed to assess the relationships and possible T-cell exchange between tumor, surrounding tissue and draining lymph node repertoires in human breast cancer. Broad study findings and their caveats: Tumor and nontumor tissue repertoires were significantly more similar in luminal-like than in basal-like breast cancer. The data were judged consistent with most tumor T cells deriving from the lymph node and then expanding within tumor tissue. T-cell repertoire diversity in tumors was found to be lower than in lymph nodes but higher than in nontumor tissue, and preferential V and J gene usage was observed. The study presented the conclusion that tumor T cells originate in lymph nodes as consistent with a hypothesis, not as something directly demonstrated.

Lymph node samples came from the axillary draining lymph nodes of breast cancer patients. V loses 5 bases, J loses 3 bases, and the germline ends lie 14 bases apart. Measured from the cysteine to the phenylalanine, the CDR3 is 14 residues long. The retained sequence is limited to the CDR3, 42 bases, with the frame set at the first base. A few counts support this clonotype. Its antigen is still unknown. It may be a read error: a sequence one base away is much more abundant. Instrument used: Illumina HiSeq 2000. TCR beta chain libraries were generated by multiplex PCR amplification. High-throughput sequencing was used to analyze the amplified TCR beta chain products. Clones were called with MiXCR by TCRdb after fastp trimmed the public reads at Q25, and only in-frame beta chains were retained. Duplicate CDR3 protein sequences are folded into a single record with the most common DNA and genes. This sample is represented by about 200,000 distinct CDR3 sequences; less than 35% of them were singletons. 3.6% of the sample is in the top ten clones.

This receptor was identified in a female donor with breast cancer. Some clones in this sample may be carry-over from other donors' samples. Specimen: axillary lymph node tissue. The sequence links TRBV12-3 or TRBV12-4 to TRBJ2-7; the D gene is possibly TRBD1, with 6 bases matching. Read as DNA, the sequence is TGTGCCAGCAGTAGCGACAGGATCCTCTACGAGCAGTACTTC. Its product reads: CASSSDRILYEQYF.